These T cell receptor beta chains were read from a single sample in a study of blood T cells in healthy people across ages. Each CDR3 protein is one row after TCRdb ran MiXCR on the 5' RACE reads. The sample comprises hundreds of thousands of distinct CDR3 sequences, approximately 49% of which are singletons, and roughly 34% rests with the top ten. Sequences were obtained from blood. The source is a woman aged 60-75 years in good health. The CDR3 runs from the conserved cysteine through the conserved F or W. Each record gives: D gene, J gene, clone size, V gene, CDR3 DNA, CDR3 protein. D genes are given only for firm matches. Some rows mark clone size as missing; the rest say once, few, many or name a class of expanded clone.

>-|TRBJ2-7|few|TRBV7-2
TGTGCCAGCAGCCCCGGGGGTGTAGGCTCCTACGAGCAGTACTTC
CASSPGGVGSYEQYF
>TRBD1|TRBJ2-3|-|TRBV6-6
TGTGCCAGCAGTTCACAACCGGGACAGGGATACACAGATACGCAGTATTTT
CASSSQPGQGYTDTQYF
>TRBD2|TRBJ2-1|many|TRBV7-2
TGTGCCAGCAGCCCAAGTGCGGTAGCGGGAAGACTCCGTGGTGAGCAGTTCTTC
CASSPSAVAGRLRGEQFF
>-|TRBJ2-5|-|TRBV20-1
TGCAGTGCCTACGACAGGCAAGAGACCCAGTACTTC
CSAYDRQETQYF
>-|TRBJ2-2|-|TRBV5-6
TGTGCCAGCAGCCTTCCGGGAAACCTAAACACCGGGGAGCTGTTTTTT
CASSLPGNLNTGELFF
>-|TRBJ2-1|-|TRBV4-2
TGTGCCAGCAGCCGAGTACGAGCGGAGGAAGGAAATGAGCAGTTCTTC
CASSRVRAEEGNEQFF
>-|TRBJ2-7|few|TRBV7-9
TGTGCCAGCAGCTTCGGGGGCTGGGAGCAGTACTTC
CASSFGGWEQYF
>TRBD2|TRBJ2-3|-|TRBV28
TGTGCCAGCAGCACTGGGACTAGCGGCACAGATACGCAGTATTTT
CASSTGTSGTDTQYF
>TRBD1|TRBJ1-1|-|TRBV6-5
TGTGCCAGCAGTTACCGACAGGGCGAAGCTTTCTTT
CASSYRQGEAFF
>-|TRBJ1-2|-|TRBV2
TGTGCCAGCAGTAGACCCAGGGACGTCTATGGCTACACCTTC
CASSRPRDVYGYTF
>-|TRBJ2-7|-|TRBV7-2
TGTGCCAGCAGCTCCGTCAATGAGCAGTACTTC
CASSSVNEQYF
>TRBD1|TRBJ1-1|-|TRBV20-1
TGCAGTGCACAGAGTCCCGGGACAGGGAAGGGGACTGAAGCTTTCTTT
CSAQSPGTGKGTEAFF
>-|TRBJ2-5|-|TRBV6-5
TGTGCCAGCACTAAGAGCGGGGAGACCCAGTACTTC
CASTKSGETQYF
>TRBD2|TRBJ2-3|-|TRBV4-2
TGTGCCAGCAGCCAACGACTAGCGGGAGGCGGGTTAGATACGCAGTATTTT
CASSQRLAGGGLDTQYF
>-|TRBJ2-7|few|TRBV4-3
TGCGCCAGCAGCCAAGCCTTAACAGGTTCCTCAAGTTCCTACAATGAGCAGTACTTC
CASSQALTGSSSSYNEQYF
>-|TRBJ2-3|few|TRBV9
TGTGCCAGCAGCGTAGCTGAGGGTAATCGGGATACGCAGTATTTT
CASSVAEGNRDTQYF
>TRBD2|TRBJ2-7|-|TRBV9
TGTGCCAGCAGCCTCGGACTAGCGGGAGGAATCCACGAGCAGTACTTC
CASSLGLAGGIHEQYF
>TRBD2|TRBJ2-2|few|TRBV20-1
TGCAGTGCCCAGGGACCGGGACTAGCTTTTACCGGGGAGCTGTTTTTT
CSAQGPGLAFTGELFF
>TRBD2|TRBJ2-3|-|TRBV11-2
TGTGCCAGCAGCTCGAGGGGAGGGACTGGCCGCACAGATACGCAGTATTTT
CASSSRGGTGRTDTQYF
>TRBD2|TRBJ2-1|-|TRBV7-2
TGTGCCAGCAGCTTGGGACTAGCGGGAGGGCTCAGTGAGCAGTTCTTC
CASSLGLAGGLSEQFF
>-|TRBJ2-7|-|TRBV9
TGTGCCAGCAGCGCCGGGTCCAGGGTAGACTTCGCGCAGTACTTC
CASSAGSRVDFAQYF
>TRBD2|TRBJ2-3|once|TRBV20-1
TGCAGTGCTACTAAACGGGGGGGCAATACAGATACGCAGTATTTT
CSATKRGGNTDTQYF
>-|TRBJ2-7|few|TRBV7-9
TGTGCCAGCAGCTCGGGGTCCGGGGTCCTGCTAGAGCAGTACTTC
CASSSGSGVLLEQYF
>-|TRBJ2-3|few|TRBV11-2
TGTGCCAGCAGCGCTGGGACGGTGAGCACAGATACGCAGTATTTT
CASSAGTVSTDTQYF
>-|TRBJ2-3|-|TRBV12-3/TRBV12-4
TGTGCCAGCACCCGTCCAGAGGTTAGCGGCACAGATACGCAGTATTTT
CASTRPEVSGTDTQYF
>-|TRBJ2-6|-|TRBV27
TGTGCCAGCAGTTCCCTGGACAGCAACTCTGGGGCCAACGTCCTGACTTTC
CASSSLDSNSGANVLTF
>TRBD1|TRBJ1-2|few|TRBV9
TGTGCCAGCAGCGCGGGACAGGGAAACTATGGCTACACCTTC
CASSAGQGNYGYTF
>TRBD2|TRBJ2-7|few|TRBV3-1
TGTGCCAGCAGCCTCCGGGGGGGGGCTACCTACGAGCAGTACTTC
CASSLRGGATYEQYF
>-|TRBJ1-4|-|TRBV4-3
TGCGCCAGCAGCCAAGAGGGACCTGAAAAACTGTTTTTT
CASSQEGPEKLFF
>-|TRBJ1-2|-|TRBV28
TGTGCCAGCAGTCGGACAGTCGGCTACACCTTC
CASSRTVGYTF
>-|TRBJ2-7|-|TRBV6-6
TGTGCCAGCGGCCCCGGAACGGCGCTCGAGCAGTACTTC
CASGPGTALEQYF
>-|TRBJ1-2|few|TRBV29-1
TGCAGCGTTGTTGCCCCCCCTAGAGAGAACTATGGCTACACCTTC
CSVVAPPRENYGYTF
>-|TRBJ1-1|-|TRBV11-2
TGTGCCAGCAGCTTAAGGTCCACTGAAGCTTTCTTT
CASSLRSTEAFF
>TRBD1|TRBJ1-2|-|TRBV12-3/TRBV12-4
TGTGCCAGCAGTTTCGGACAGGTCTATGGCTACACCTTC
CASSFGQVYGYTF
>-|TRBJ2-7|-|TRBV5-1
TGCGCCAGCAGCATGGGAGCAGGAACATTTAACGAGCAGTACTTC
CASSMGAGTFNEQYF
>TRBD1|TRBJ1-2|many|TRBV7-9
TGTGCCAGCAGCTACGGGACAGCTACCAATTATGGCTACACCTTC
CASSYGTATNYGYTF
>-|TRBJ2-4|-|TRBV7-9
TGTGCCAGCAGCTTAGGACTGTTAGCCAAAAACATTCAGTACTTC
CASSLGLLAKNIQYF
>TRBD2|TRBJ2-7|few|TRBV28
TGTGCCAGCAGGACTAGCGGGAGTCACGAGCAGTACTTC
CASRTSGSHEQYF
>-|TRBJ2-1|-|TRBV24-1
TGTGCCACCAGTGATGGGTATTCCTACAATGAGCAGTTCTTC
CATSDGYSYNEQFF
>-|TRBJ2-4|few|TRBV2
TGTGCCAGCCGAGGCATGTCCAAAAACATTCAGTACTTC
CASRGMSKNIQYF